The T cell receptor (beta chain) under discussion was sequenced for a study of T-cell memory formation after mild COVID-19. CDR1 and CDR2 (germline): SEHNR, FQNEAQ (reference sequence). The CDR3 spans 16 residues. Trimming took 6 bases from V and 7 from J; bases not matched to a gene: 15. MiXCR, run by TCRdb on the 5' RACE reads, gives a single entry per CDR3 protein. The sample records around 320,000 distinct CDR3 sequences, around 27% being singletons. A few counts support this clonotype. This receptor was taken from an adult woman who had mild COVID-19 (a few samples of this study predate the infection). Cell type and time point are not known. The chain uses TRBV7-9 and TRBJ2-1, with 7 bases lining up with TRBD1. The sequenced material came from PBMCs or a T cell subset sorted from them (not recorded which). The CDR3 DNA reads TGTGCCAGCAGACCAGCGGTTAGGACAGGCCAAAATGAGCAGTTCTTC. Protein product: CASRPAVRTGQNEQFF.